The source of this T cell receptor (beta chain) is a study of blood T cell repertoires in COVID-19. Study-wide background: Samples came from the United States, Italy and Spain, spanning acute and convalescent COVID-19. T cells, B-cell-depleted T cells, or PBMCs provided the cDNA or gDNA that served as material.

As processed by the authors: Estimation of nucleated cell counts relied on the amplification of reference gene primers. Sequencing used immunoSEQ multiplex PCR; TCRdb keeps in-frame clones, though not all of them. The D gene and trimming were derived from the DNA, and the V and J assignments and clone size from that table. The sample includes roughly 140,000 clones, 80% to 90% of them seen just once. There are 13 residues in the CDR3. Trimming took 0 bases from V and 6 from J, leaving 6 bases between them. Germline V gene data show CDR1 as SGDLS and CDR2 as YYNGEE. Sequenced sample: peripheral blood. The rearrangement joins TRBV9 to TRBJ2-2, with D hard to call. The sequence was obtained from a woman aged 60-75 years with active COVID-19. The CDR3 DNA follows: TGTGCCAGCAGCGTAGCAGTTGCCGGGGAGCTGTTTTTT. Translated, it gives CASSVAVAGELFF.